These 19 T cell receptor beta chains were sequenced from one sample in a study of T-cell reconstitution after alpha-beta-depleted transplantation in children. Construction of the TCRbeta library involved unique molecular identifiers. One entry per CDR3 protein results from TCRdb running MiXCR on the PCR reads. This sample has around 200,000 distinct CDR3 sequences; about 6.4% occur once, and the top ten carry 3%. This sample comprised PBMCs from the stem cell graft donor, obtained from the stem cell graft. The receptor source for this set is a human donor who donated a stem cell graft to a child with Wiskott-Aldrich syndrome.

This clonotype was observed many times. The V gene is TRBV4-3, the J gene TRBJ2-3, with D tentatively TRBD1 or TRBD2 (5 bases each). The CDR3 has 15 residues. The germline V gene encodes CDR1 LGHNA and CDR2 YSLEER. Trimming left V 0 bases short and J 6 bases short, with 13 bases between. CDR3 bases: TGCGCCAGCAGCCAAGACGGAGGAAAGGGGGATACGCAGTATTTT. Residues: CASSQDGGKGDTQYF.

The V and J genes are TRBV12-5 and TRBJ1-1, with D possibly TRBD1 on 6 matching bases. This CDR3 spans 14 amino acids. V dropped 4 bases and J dropped 4 bases, with 13 bases sitting between them. The V gene's germline CDR1 is LGHNT and CDR2 FRNRAP. The CDR3 loop reads CASGSGGGGTEAFF. The CDR3 DNA sequence: TGTGCTAGTGGTTCGGGGGGCGGCGGCACTGAAGCTTTCTTT.

This clonotype was detected ten times or more. J is TRBJ1-2 and V is TRBV13; D gene unclear. From germline, CDR1 is PRHDT and CDR2 FYEKMQ (reference sequence). This CDR3 is built from 11 residues. Trimming shortened V by 10 bases and J by 7 bases, and 13 bases separated the two germline ends. The CDR3 nucleotides read TGTGCCACCCAACGCTGGTTTGGCTACACCTTC. Protein product: CATQRWFGYTF.

This clonotype was picked up many times. The CDR3 protein is CASSFWGGAGDTQYF. CDR3 sequence (DNA): TGTGCCAGCAGTTTTTGGGGGGGGGCCGGGGATACGCAGTATTTT. The J gene is TRBJ2-3, the V gene TRBV12-3 or TRBV12-4; tentative D call: TRBD2 (7 bases). This CDR3 region has 15 residues. Trimming pared 3 bases from V and 6 bases from J, leaving 16 bases between.

This clonotype was seen a handful of times. This chain connects TRBV5-1 to TRBJ2-5, with D perhaps TRBD2 (7 bases). The CDR3 sequence is 14 residues long. Germline V gives CDR1 SGHRS, CDR2 YFSETQ. V was trimmed by 2 bases and J by 5 bases, leaving 13 bases between them. CDR3 in DNA: TGCGCCAGCAGCTTTGCGGGGGCGTCGGAGACCCAGTACTTC. This gives the protein CASSFAGASETQYF.

This clonotype was detected many times. The chain couples TRBV3-1 to TRBJ2-7; D not resolved. This CDR3 is built from 11 residues. Germline-derived CDR1 and CDR2 are LGHDT and YNNKEL (reference sequence). V was cut by 1 base and J by 5 bases, with 3 bases left in between. This CDR3 reads CASSQVHEQYF. CDR3 bases: TGTGCCAGCAGCCAAGTCCACGAGCAGTACTTC.

The rearrangement links TRBV27 to TRBJ2-7; 9 bases line up with TRBD2. CDR3 length equals 18 residues. V gave up 5 bases and J gave up 2 bases; unmatched junction bases: 16. Per germline, CDR1 MNHEY and CDR2 SMNVEV (reference sequence). Written as DNA, the CDR3 is TGTGCCAGCAGTGACAAAACGAGTTGGGGCGGGAGGGCCTACGAGCAGTACTTC. This encodes CASSDKTSWGGRAYEQYF.

This clonotype was seen many times. This sequence joins TRBV20-1 and TRBJ1-2, with D unresolved. The CDR3 length is 12 residues. Trimming took off 7 bases at V and 4 bases at J, with 13 bases between the two ends. Germline loops: CDR1 DFQATT, CDR2 SNEGSKA (reference sequence). In nucleotides, the CDR3 is TGCAGTGTCCATAGTAAGAGCTATGGCTACACCTTC. This translates into CSVHSKSYGYTF.

This clonotype has at least ten counts. The chain recombines TRBV24-1 with TRBJ1-5, with D maybe TRBD1 (6 bases). Germline V gene lookup returns CDR1 KGHDR and CDR2 SFDVKD. Trimming left V 4 bases short and J 0 bases short, with 6 bases between. The CDR3 consists of 14 residues. The CDR3 region has the DNA TGTGCCACCAGTGACAGGGGTAGCAATCAGCCCCAGCATTTT. It translates to CATSDRGSNQPQHF.

This clonotype was observed at least ten times. The gene calls are TRBV5-1 and TRBJ2-2; D not certain. The CDR3 length is 15 residues. Germline CDR1 is SGHRS and CDR2 is YFSETQ. Trimming left V 1 base short and J 0 bases short, with 7 bases between. The CDR3 loop reads CASSLRAANTGELFF. The CDR3 nucleotides read TGCGCCAGCAGCTTGAGAGCCGCGAACACCGGGGAGCTGTTTTTT.

The gene calls are TRBV18 and TRBJ1-1; D unresolved. V was pared by 6 bases and J by 1 base, with 9 bases between. Germline CDR1 reads KGHSH; CDR2 reads LQKENI. This CDR3 has 13 amino acids. CDR3 DNA sequence: TGTGCCAGCTCCCCGGAGAGGAACACTGAAGCTTTCTTT. It is translated as CASSPERNTEAFF. Combining the CDR3 with reference TRBV18 and TRBJ1-1 gives the whole variable domain NAGVMQNPRHLVRRRGQEARLRCSPMKGHSHVYWYRQLPEEGLKFMVYLQKENIIDESGMPKERFSAEFPKEGPSILRIQQVVRGDSAAYFCASSPERNTEAFFGQGTRLTVV.

The table lists this clonotype with many counts. The CDR3 region is CASSSQPTGATPNEQFF. The CDR3 DNA is TGTGCCAGCAGTTCGCAACCAACCGGGGCCACCCCCAATGAGCAGTTCTTC. The chain carries TRBV6-5 and TRBJ2-1, with D possibly called TRBD1 or TRBD2 (5 bases each). Trimming left V 4 bases short and J 6 bases short, with 22 bases between. The CDR3 has 17 residues. Germline values: CDR1 MNHEY, CDR2 SVGAGI.

This clonotype was seen repeatedly, ten times or more. The chain couples TRBV12-3 or TRBV12-4 to TRBJ1-1; a possible D gene is TRBD1 (5 bases). Between the trimmed V and J ends, which lost 6 bases and 1 base, there was a span of 21 bases. CDR3 length: 17 residues. Written as DNA, the CDR3 is TGTGCCAGCAGCCCTACCTGGGGGGTGGGGGAGAACACTGAAGCTTTCTTT. Protein: CASSPTWGVGENTEAFF.

This clonotype was seen repeatedly, ten times or more. V usage is TRBV5-1 and J usage is TRBJ2-7; 10 positions match TRBD2. V lost 4 bases to trimming and J lost 0 bases; unmatched junction nucleotides: 10. CDR3 length: 17 residues. Germline V lookup: CDR1 SGHRS, CDR2 YFSETQ. CDR3 sequence reads: CASSPGLASHSSYEQYF. As DNA, the CDR3 is TGCGCCAGCAGCCCGGGACTAGCGAGCCATAGCTCCTACGAGCAGTACTTC.

This clonotype has at least ten counts. J is TRBJ2-2 and V is TRBV12-3 or TRBV12-4; D may be TRBD1 (6 bases). This CDR3 spans 16 amino acids. V lost 4 bases and J 2 bases, leaving 14 bases between the germline ends. Here the CDR3 DNA reads TGTGCCAGCAGTTCCCCCCGGACAGACAACACCGGGGAGCTGTTTTTT. This codes for CASSSPRTDNTGELFF.

This clonotype was detected many times. The CDR3 loop is CASSPLTGTYEQYF. DNA for the CDR3: TGTGCCAGCAGCCCCTTAACGGGTACCTACGAGCAGTACTTC. The chain combines TRBV6-2 or TRBV6-3 with TRBJ2-7; D call uncertain. The CDR3 length is 14 residues. The ends were cut back, 6 bases at V and 2 bases at J, with 14 bases in the middle. Per the germline V gene, CDR1 is MNHEY and CDR2 is SVGEGT.

This chain uses TRBV7-9 with TRBJ2-3; TRBD2 agrees at 9 bases. Germline CDR1 and CDR2: SEHNR and FQNEAQ (reference sequence). The length of the CDR3 is 16 residues. The V segment lost 5 bases and the J segment 2 bases; nucleotides outside the gene matches: 8. CDR3 loop: CASSPRAGGPTDTQYF. In nucleotides, the CDR3 is TGTGCCAGCAGCCCTCGAGCGGGAGGCCCCACAGATACGCAGTATTTT.

In this sample, this clonotype turned up many times. The V call is TRBV29-1, the J call TRBJ2-2; D perhaps matches TRBD1 (6 bases). The CDR3 contains 11 residues. The germline V gene encodes CDR1 SQVTM and CDR2 ANQGSEA. V was cut by 7 bases and J by 7 bases, with 10 bases left in between. DNA of the CDR3: TGCAGCGCCACAGGGATCGGGGAGCTGTTTTTT. Its translation is CSATGIGELFF.

The chain has TRBV11-3 and TRBJ2-4; possibly TRBD2 for D (5 bases). Germline V CDR1 and CDR2: SGHNT, YENEEA. The V gene lost 6 bases and the J gene lost 7 bases, with 16 bases spanning the gap. CDR3 size: 14 residues. The CDR3 reads CASSPDPTGNIQYF. The CDR3 coding sequence is TGTGCCAGCAGTCCCGACCCCACGGGGAACATTCAGTACTTC.